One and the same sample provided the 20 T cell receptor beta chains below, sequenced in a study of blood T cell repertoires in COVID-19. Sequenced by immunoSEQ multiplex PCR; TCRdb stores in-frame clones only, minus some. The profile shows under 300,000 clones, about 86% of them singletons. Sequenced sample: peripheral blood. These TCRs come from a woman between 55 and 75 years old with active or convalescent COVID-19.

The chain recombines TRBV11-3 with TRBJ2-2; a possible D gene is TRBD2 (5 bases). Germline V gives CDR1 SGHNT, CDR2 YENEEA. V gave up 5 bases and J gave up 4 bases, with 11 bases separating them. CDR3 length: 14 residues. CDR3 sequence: CASSVQAVTGELFF. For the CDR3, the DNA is TGTGCCAGCAGCGTACAAGCGGTCACCGGGGAGCTGTTTTTT.

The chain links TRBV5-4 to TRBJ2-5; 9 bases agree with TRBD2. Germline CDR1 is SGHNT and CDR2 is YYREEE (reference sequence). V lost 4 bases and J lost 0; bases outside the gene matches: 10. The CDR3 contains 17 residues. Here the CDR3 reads CASSPKAGGRYQETQYF. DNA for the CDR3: TGTGCCAGCAGCCCAAAAGCGGGGGGCAGGTACCAAGAGACCCAGTACTTC.

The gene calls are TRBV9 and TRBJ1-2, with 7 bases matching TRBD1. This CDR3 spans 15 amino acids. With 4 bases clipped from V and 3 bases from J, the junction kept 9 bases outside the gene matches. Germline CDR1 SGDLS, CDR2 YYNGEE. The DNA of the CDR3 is TGTGCCAGCAGCTCGTACAGGGGTAAGTACTATGGCTACACCTTC. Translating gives CASSSYRGKYYGYTF.

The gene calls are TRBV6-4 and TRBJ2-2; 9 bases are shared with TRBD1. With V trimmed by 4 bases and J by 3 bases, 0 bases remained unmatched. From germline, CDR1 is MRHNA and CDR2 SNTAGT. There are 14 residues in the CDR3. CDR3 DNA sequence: TGTGCCAGCAGTGGGACAGGGGACACCGGGGAGCTGTTTTTT. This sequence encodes CASSGTGDTGELFF.

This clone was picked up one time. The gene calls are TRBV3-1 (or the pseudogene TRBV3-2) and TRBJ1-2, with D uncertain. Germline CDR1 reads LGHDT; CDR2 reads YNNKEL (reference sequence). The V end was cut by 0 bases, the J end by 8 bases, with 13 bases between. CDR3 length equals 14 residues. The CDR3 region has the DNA TGTGCCAGCAGCCAAGATCCGGGAATCGACGGCTACACCTTC. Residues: CASSQDPGIDGYTF.

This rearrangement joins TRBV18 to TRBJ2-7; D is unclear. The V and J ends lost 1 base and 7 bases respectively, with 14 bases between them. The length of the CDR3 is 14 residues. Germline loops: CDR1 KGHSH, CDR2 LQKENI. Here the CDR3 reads CASSPRGFDREQYF. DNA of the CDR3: TGTGCCAGCTCACCACGAGGATTCGATCGGGAGCAGTACTTC.

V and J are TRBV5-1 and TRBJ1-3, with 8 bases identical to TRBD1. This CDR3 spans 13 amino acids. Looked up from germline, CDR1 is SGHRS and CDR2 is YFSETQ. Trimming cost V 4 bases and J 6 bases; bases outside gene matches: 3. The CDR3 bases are TGCGCCAGCAGCCCAGGGGGCGAAAACACCATATATTTT. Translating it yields CASSPGGENTIYF.

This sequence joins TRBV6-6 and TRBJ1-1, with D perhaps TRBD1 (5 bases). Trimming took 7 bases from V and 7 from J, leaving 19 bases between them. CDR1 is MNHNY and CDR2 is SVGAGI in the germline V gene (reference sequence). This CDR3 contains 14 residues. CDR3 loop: CASNLWGEEGEAFF. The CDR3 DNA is TGTGCCAGCAACCTATGGGGGGAGGAGGGTGAAGCTTTCTTT.

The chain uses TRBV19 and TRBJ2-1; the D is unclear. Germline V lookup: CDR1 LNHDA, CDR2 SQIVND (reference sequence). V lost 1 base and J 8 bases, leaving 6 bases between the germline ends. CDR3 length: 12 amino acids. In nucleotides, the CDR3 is TGTGCCAGTAGTATAGGAGTGGATGAGCAGTTCTTC. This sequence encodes CASSIGVDEQFF.

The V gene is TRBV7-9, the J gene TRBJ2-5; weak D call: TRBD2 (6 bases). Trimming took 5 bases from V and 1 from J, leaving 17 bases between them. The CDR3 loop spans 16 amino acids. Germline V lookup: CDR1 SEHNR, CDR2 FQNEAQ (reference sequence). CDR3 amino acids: CASSELAGHVQETQYF. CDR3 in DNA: TGTGCCAGCAGCGAACTAGCCGGTCACGTCCAAGAGACCCAGTACTTC.

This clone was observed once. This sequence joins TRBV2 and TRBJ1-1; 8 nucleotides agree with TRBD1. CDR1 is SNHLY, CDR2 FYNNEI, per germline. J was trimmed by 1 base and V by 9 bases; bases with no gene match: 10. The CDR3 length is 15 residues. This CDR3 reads CASSSLGQANTEAFF. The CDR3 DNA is TGTGCCAGTTCAAGCTTGGGACAGGCGAACACTGAAGCTTTCTTT. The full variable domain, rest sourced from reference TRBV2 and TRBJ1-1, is EPEVTQTPSHQVTQMGQEVILRCVPISNHLYFYWYRQILGQKVEFLVSFYNNEISEKSEIFDDQFSVERPDGSNFTLKIRSTKLEDSAMYFCASSSLGQANTEAFFGQGTRLTVV.

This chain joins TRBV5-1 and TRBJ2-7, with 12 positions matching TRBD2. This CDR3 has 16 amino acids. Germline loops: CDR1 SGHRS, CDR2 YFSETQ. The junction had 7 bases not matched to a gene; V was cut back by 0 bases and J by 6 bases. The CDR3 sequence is CASSLGPTSGGAEQYF. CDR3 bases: TGCGCCAGCAGCTTGGGCCCGACTAGCGGGGGAGCCGAGCAGTACTTC.

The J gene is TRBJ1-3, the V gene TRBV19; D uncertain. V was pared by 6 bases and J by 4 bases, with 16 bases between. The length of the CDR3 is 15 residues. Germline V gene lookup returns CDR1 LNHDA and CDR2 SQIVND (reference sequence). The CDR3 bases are TGTGCCAGTAGCCCGACGGGTGGGTCCGGAAACACCATATATTTT. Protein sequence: CASSPTGGSGNTIYF.

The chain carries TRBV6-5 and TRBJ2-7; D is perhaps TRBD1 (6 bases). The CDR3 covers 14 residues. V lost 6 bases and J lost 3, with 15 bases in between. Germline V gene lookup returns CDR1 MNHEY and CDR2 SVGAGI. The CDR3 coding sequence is TGTGCCAGCAGCCCCCCAGGGGCGAGCTACGAGCAGTACTTC. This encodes CASSPPGASYEQYF.

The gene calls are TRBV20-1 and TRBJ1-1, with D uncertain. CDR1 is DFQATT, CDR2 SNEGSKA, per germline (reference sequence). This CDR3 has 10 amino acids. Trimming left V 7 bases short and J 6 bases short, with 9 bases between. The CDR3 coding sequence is TGCAGTGTTGGAGCGGCTGAAGCTTTCTTT. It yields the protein CSVGAAEAFF.

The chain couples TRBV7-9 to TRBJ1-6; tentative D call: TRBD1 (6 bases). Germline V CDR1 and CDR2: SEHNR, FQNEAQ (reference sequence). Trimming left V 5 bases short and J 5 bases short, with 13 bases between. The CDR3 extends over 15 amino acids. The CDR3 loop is CASSPQGLDNSPLHF. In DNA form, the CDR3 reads TGTGCCAGCAGCCCACAGGGCCTTGATAATTCACCCCTCCACTTT. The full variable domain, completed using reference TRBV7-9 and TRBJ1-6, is DTGVSQNPRHKITKRGQNVTFRCDPISEHNRLYWYRQTLGQGPEFLTYFQNEAQLEKSRLLSDRFSAERPKGSFSTLEIQRTEQGDSAMYLCASSPQGLDNSPLHFGNGTRLTVT.

CDR3 DNA: TGTGCCAGCAGCTTACCCGGACAGAAGTACGAGCAGTACTTC. Translation gives CASSLPGQKYEQYF. J is TRBJ2-7 and V is TRBV7-8, with a weak D call TRBD1 (6 bases). The CDR3 has 14 residues. Trimming removed 2 bases at V and 4 bases at J, with 12 bases between. Germline V gene lookup returns CDR1 SGHVS and CDR2 FQNEAQ.

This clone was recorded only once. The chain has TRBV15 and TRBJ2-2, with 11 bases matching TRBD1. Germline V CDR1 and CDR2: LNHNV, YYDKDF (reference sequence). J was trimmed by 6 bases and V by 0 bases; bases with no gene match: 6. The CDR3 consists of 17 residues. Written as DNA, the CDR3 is TGTGCCACCAGCAGAGACCTTTGGACAGGGGGCCCCGGGGAGCTGTTTTTT. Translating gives CATSRDLWTGGPGELFF.

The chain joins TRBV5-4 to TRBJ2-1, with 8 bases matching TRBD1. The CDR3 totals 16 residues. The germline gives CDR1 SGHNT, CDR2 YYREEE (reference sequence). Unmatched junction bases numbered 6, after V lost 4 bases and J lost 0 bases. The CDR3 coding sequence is TGTGCCAGCAGCACTGGACAGGGACGCTCCTACAATGAGCAGTTCTTC. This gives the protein CASSTGQGRSYNEQFF.

As DNA, the CDR3 is TGTGCCAGCTCGCCGGCTCCGGGGGGAAACACCATATATTTT. Translation: CASSPAPGGNTIYF. The chain joins TRBV18 to TRBJ1-3; D uncertain. Trimming took 6 bases from V and 4 from J, leaving 13 bases between them. This CDR3 comprises 14 residues. Germline CDR1 and CDR2: KGHSH and LQKENI.